This T cell receptor (beta chain) was documented in a study of OX40 agonist ivuxolimab in advanced cancers. The sampling schedule covered blood at baseline, cycle 4 day 1, and cycle 7 day 1. This CDR3 comprises 16 residues. Trimming at V came to 4 bases and at J to 5 bases, leaving 11 bases not matched to a gene. CDR1 is KGHSH and CDR2 is LQKENI in the germline V gene. The table came from immunoSEQ multiplex PCR; TCRdb's copy has only in-frame clones and leaves some out. In the table there are just over 70,000 clones, 65% to 85% of which are singletons. The receptor was derived from an adult with an advanced solid tumor such as melanoma, head and neck, liver or kidney cancer. The chain carries TRBV18 and TRBJ2-3; 8 nucleotides align to TRBD1. The sequencing here drew on CD4+ or CD8+ T cells sorted from blood, taken in a trial of the OX40 agonist ivuxolimab. CDR3 sequence: CASSQGSTGEVDTQYF. The DNA for the CDR3 is TGTGCCAGCTCACAGGGGTCGACAGGGGAGGTAGATACGCAGTATTTT.